The T cell receptor (beta chain) under discussion was sequenced for a study of T cells in localized non-small cell lung cancer. Produced via immunoSEQ multiplex PCR; TCRdb's table is partial and in-frame only. The repertoire has about 43,000 clones, roughly 90% of them found once; the top ten carry 8% to 11%. The germline V gene has CDR1 SQVTM and CDR2 ANQGSEA. Between the trimmed V and J ends, which lost 4 bases and 6 bases, there was a span of 7 bases. The CDR3 is 11 residues long. The receptor was isolated from a woman between 35 and 75 years old with stage II lung adenocarcinoma. This chain joins TRBV29-1 and TRBJ2-1; D is ambiguous. Sequencing was performed on PBMCs, taken before any cancer treatment. The CDR3 region has the DNA TGCAGCGTTGGTCTGCTCAATGAGCAGTTCTTC. Protein product: CSVGLLNEQFF.